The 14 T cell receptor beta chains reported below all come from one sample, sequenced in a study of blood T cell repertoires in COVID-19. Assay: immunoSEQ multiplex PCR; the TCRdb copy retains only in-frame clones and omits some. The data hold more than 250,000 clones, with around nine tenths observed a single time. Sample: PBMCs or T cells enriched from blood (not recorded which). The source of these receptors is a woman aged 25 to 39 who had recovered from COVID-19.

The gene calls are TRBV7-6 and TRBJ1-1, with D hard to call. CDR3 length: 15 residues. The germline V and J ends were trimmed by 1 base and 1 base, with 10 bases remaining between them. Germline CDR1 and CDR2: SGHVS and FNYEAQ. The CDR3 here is CASSLGTNSNTEAFF. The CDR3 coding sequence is TGTGCCAGCAGCTTAGGTACTAACTCGAACACTGAAGCTTTCTTT.

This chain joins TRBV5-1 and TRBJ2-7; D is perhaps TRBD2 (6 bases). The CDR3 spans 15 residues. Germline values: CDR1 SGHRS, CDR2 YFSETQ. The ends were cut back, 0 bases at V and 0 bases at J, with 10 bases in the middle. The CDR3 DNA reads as TGCGCCAGCAGCTTGGCCGGAGGGGCCTCCTACGAGCAGTACTTC. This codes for CASSLAGGASYEQYF.

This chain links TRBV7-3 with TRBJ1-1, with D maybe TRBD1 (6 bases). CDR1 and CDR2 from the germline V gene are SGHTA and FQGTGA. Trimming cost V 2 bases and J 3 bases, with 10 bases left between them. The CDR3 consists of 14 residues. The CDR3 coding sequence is TGTGCCAGCAGCTTATACAGGGACCACACTGAAGCTTTCTTT. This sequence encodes CASSLYRDHTEAFF. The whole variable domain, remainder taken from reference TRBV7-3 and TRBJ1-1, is GAGVSQTPSNKVTEKGKYVELRCDPISGHTALYWYRQSLGQGPEFLIYFQGTGAADDSGLPNDRFFAVRPEGSVSTLKIQRTERGDSAVYLCASSLYRDHTEAFFGQGTRLTVV.

The CDR3 bases are TGCGCCAGCAGCAACCGACAATCCCCACTGCGTGAAAAACTGTTTTTT. It specifies CASSNRQSPLREKLFF. The chain couples TRBV10-2 to TRBJ1-4; unclear D gene. Germline CDR1 reads WSHSY; CDR2 reads SAAADI. V dropped 6 bases and J dropped 7 bases, with 21 bases sitting between them. The CDR3 totals 16 residues.

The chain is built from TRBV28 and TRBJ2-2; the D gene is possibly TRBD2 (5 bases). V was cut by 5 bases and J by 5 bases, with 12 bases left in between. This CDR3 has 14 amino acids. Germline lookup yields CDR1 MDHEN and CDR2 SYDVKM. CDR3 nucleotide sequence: TGTGCCAGCAGTAGGTCAGGCGGGACCGGGGAGCTGTTTTTT. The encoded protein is CASSRSGGTGELFF.

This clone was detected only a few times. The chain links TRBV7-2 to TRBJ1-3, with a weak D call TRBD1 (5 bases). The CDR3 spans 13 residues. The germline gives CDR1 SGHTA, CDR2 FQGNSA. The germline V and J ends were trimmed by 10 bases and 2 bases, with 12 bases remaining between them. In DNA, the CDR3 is TGTGCCAATGGGGGGTTGGCTGGAAACACCATATATTTT. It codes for CANGGLAGNTIYF.

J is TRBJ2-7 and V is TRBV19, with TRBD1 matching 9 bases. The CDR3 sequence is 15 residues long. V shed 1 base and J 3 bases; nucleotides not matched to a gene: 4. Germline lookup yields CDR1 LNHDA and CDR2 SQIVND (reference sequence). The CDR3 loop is CASSIALTGGYEQYF. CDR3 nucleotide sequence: TGTGCCAGTAGTATAGCCCTGACAGGGGGCTACGAGCAGTACTTC.

The chain's CDR3 is CASSLGATDTQYF. CDR3 nucleotides: TGTGCCAGCAGCTTAGGGGCAACAGATACGCAGTATTTT. V gene TRBV7-9 combines with J gene TRBJ2-3, with unresolved D. This CDR3 contains 13 residues. The germline V and J ends were trimmed by 1 base and 3 bases, with 5 bases remaining between them. Germline V gene lookup returns CDR1 SEHNR and CDR2 FQNEAQ (reference sequence).

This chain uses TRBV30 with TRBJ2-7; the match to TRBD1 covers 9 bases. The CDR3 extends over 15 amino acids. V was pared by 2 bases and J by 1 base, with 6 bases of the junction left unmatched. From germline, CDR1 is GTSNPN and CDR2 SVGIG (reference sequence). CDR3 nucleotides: TGTGCCTGGAGTCCGGGACAGGGAAGGTCCTACGAGCAGTACTTC. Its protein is CAWSPGQGRSYEQYF.

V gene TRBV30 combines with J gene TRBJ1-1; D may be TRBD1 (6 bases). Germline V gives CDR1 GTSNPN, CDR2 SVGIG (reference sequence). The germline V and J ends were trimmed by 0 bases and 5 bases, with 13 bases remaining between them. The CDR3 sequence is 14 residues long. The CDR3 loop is CAWSVGAGDTEAFF. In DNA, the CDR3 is TGTGCCTGGAGTGTGGGGGCAGGTGATACTGAAGCTTTCTTT.

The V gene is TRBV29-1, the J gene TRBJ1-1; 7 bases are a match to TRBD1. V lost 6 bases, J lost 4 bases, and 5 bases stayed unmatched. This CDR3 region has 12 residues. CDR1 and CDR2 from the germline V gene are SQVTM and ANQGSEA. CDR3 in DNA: TGCAGCGTGAAACAGGGGAGCACTGAAGCTTTCTTT. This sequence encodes CSVKQGSTEAFF.

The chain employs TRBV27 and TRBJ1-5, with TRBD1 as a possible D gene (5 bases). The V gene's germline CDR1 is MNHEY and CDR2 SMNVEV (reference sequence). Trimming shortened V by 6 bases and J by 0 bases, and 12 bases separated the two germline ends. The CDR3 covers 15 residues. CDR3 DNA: TGTGCCAGCAGGGGGGAGGTTTATAGCAATCAGCCCCAGCATTTT. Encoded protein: CASRGEVYSNQPQHF.

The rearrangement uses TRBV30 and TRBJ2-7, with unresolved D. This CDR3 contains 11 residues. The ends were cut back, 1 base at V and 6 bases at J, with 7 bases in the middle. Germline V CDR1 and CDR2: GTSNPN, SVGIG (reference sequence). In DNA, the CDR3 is TGTGCCTGGAGTGCTGGGCTCGAGCAGTACTTC. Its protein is CAWSAGLEQYF. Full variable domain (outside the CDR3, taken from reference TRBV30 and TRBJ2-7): SQTIHQWPATLVQPVGSPLSLECTVEGTSNPNLYWYRQAAGRGLQLLFYSVGIGQISSEVPQNLSASRPQDRQFILSSKKLLLSDSGFYLCAWSAGLEQYFGPGTRLTVT.

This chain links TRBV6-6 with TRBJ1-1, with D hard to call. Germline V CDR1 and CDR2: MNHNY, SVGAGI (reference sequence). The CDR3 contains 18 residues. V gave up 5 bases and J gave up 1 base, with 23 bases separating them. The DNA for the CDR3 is TGTGCCAGCAGTCTCGAGTTAGGGCGGGCCGATGCGAACACTGAAGCTTTCTTT. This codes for CASSLELGRADANTEAFF.